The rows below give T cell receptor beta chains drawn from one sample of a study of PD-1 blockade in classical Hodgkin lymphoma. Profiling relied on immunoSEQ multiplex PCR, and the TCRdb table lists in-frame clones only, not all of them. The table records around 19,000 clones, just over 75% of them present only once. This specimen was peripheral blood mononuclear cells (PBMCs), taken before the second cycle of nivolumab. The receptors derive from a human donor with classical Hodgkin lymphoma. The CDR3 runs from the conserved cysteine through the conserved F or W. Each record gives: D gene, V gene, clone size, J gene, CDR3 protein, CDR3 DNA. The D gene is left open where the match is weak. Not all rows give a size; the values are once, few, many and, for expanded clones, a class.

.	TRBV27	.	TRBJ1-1	CASSWGFDTEAFF	TGTGCCAGCAGTTGGGGTTTTGACACTGAAGCTTTCTTT
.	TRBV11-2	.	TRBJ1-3	CASSPGGSGNTIYF	TGTGCCAGCAGCCCGGGGGGCTCTGGAAACACCATATATTTT
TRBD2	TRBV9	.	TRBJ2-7	CASSIKPGGPSYEQYF	TGTGCCAGCAGCATCAAGCCGGGGGGACCCTCCTACGAGCAGTACTTC
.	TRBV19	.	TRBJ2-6	CASSIYSGANVLTF	TGTGCCAGTAGTATCTACTCTGGGGCCAACGTCCTGACTTTC
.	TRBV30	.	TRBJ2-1	CAWSAESARRLYNEQFF	TGTGCCTGGAGTGCTGAATCAGCCCGACGGTTATACAATGAGCAGTTCTTC
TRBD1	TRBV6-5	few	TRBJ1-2	CASSYAGPRDRDGYTF	TGTGCCAGCAGTTACGCGGGCCCGCGGGACAGGGATGGCTACACCTTC
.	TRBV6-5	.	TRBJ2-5	CASREGEETQYF	TGTGCCAGCAGAGAAGGGGAAGAGACCCAGTACTTC
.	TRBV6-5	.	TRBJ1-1	CASSSNTEAFF	TGTGCCAGCAGTTCGAACACTGAAGCTTTCTTT
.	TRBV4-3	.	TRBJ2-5	CASSQVDGETQYF	TGCGCCAGCAGCCAAGTCGACGGGGAGACCCAGTACTTC
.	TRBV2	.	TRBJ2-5	CASSSSPRPETQYF	TGTGCCAGCAGTTCCTCCCCTAGGCCAGAGACCCAGTACTTC
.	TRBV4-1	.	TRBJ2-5	CASSRPNRASAQETQYF	TGCGCCAGCAGCCGCCCTAACAGAGCCTCGGCGCAAGAGACCCAGTACTTC
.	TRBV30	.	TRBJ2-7	CAWSEALNWQAPYEQYF	TGTGCCTGGAGTGAAGCGTTGAACTGGCAGGCCCCCTACGAGCAGTACTTC
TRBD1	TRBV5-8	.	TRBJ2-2	CASSWGQGNTGELFF	TGTGCCAGCAGCTGGGGACAGGGGAACACCGGGGAGCTGTTTTTT
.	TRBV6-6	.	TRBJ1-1	CASSRRTDYTEAFF	TGTGCCAGCAGCCGGAGGACGGACTACACTGAAGCTTTCTTT
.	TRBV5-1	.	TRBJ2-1	CASSLREYNEQFF	TGCGCCAGCAGCTTGCGGGAGTACAATGAGCAGTTCTTC
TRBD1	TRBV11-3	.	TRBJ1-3	CASSFGTGSGNTIYF	TGTGCCAGCAGCTTCGGGACAGGCTCTGGAAACACCATATATTTT
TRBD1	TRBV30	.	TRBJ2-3	CAWSSGTGSTDTQYF	TGTGCCTGGAGTAGCGGGACAGGGTCCACAGATACGCAGTATTTT
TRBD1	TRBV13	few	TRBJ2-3	CASSLGGQGVVNTQYF	TGTGCCAGCAGCTTAGGGGGACAGGGGGTTGTGAATACGCAGTATTTT
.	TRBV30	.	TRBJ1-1	CAWSTSGGHTEAFF	TGTGCCTGGAGCACCAGTGGGGGGCACACTGAAGCTTTCTTT
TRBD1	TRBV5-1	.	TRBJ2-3	CASSFPGTGIRGDTQYF	TGCGCCAGCAGCTTCCCGGGGACAGGGATTCGTGGAGATACGCAGTATTTT
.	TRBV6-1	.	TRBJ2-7	CASSQTGQWGEQYF	TGTGCCAGCAGCCAAACAGGGCAGTGGGGCGAGCAGTACTTC
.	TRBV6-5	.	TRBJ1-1	CASTPDVQAFF	TGTGCCAGCACTCCGGACGTCCAAGCTTTCTTT
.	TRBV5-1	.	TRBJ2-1	CASSLGPADEQFF	TGCGCCAGCAGCTTGGGTCCAGCCGATGAGCAGTTCTTC
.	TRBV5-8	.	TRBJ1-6	CASSFLETDSPLHF	TGTGCCAGCAGCTTTCTTGAGACCGATTCACCCCTCCACTTT
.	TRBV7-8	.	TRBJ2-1	CASSVRGPLGAAEQFF	TGTGCCAGCAGCGTCAGGGGTCCACTGGGGGCAGCTGAGCAGTTCTTC
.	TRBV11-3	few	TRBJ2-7	CASSLDLGGARSYEQYF	TGTGCCAGCAGCTTAGATTTAGGCGGGGCCCGCTCCTACGAGCAGTACTTC
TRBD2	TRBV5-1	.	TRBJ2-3	CASSLDEAGGPSWRDTQYF	TGCGCCAGCAGCTTGGATGAGGCGGGAGGGCCTTCATGGAGAGATACGCAGTATTTT
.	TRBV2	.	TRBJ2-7	CASTLVGIRRSYEQYF	TGTGCCAGCACCTTGGTGGGGATACGAAGGTCCTACGAGCAGTACTTC
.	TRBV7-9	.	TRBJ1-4	CASSPRENEKLFF	TGTGCCAGCAGCCCAAGGGAAAATGAAAAACTGTTTTTT
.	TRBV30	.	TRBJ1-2	CAWSVGQVGYTF	TGTGCCTGGAGTGTAGGCCAGGTTGGATACACCTTC
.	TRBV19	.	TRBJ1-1	CASSISRRNEAFF	TGTGCCAGTAGTATATCTCGACGGAACGAAGCTTTCTTT
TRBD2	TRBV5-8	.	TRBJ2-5	CASSSGGGRTLETQYF	TGTGCCAGCAGCTCGGGAGGCGGGAGGACTTTGGAGACCCAGTACTTC
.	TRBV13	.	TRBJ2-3	CASSEALGTDTQYF	TGTGCCAGCAGCGAGGCCTTGGGCACAGATACGCAGTATTTT
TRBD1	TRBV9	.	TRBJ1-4	CASSAGTGRNEKLFF	TGTGCCAGCAGCGCCGGGACAGGACGTAATGAAAAACTGTTTTTT
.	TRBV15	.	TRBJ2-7	CATSRDKSHEQYF	TGTGCCACCAGCAGAGACAAGTCTCACGAGCAGTACTTC
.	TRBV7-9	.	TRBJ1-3	CASSLSGLRSGNTIYF	TGTGCCAGCAGCTTATCCGGACTGCGCTCTGGAAACACCATATATTTT
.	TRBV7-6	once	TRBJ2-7	CASSSLWSYEQYF	TGTGCCAGCAGCTCCCTTTGGTCCTACGAGCAGTACTTC
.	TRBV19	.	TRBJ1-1	CASSANRNTEAFF	TGTGCCAGTAGTGCCAATAGAAACACTGAAGCTTTCTTT
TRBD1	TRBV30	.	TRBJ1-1	CAQTGGYTEAFF	TGTGCCCAGACAGGGGGGTACACTGAAGCTTTCTTT
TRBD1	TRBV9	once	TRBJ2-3	CASSATTGGRTDTQYF	TGTGCCAGCAGCGCCACCACAGGGGGAAGGACAGATACGCAGTATTTT
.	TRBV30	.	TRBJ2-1	CAWSVWAPSQYSYNEQFF	TGTGCCTGGAGTGTATGGGCCCCCTCACAGTATTCCTACAATGAGCAGTTCTTC